The clone carrying this T cell receptor beta chain was counted at least ten times. Its target is not known. The entry originates in a study of response to subunit inactivated influenza vaccine. Regarding the study as a whole: New T cells are recruited in small numbers by each seasonal influenza vaccination, according to the authors' suggestion.

TCRdb reanalysed the RT-PCR reads using MiXCR and keeps one entry per CDR3 protein. The sample shows fewer than 400,000 distinct CDR3 sequences, about a fifth of them seen only once. Trimming pared 4 bases from V and 6 bases from J, leaving 16 bases between. The CDR3 runs to 15 residues. The germline gives CDR1 MNHEY, CDR2 SVGEGT. Material: PBMCs from blood, obtained less than 22 months after vaccination. The V call is TRBV6-2 or TRBV6-3, the J call TRBJ1-5, with a tentative D call TRBD1 (5 bases). This TCR was recovered from a man aged 50 to 69 who received an inactivated influenza vaccine. The CDR3 is CASSFVEGSGQPQHF. The CDR3 DNA is TGTGCCAGCAGTTTCGTGGAGGGGAGCGGTCAGCCCCAGCATTTT.